This T cell receptor beta chain originates from a study of shared clonotypes between healthy human individuals. Study-level results: Memory subsets generally showed smaller estimated richness than naive subsets did.

The CDR3 length is 12 residues. V lost 0 bases and J 7 bases, leaving 7 bases between the germline ends. Germline V gives CDR1 SGHNT, CDR2 YYREEE (reference sequence). Repertoires were generated with immunoSEQ multiplex PCR, while TCRdb's copy carries only in-frame clones and drops some. The data contain some 2,100,000 clones, 90% to 97% of them singletons. Only one count was recorded for this clone. Its antigen is undetermined. The same CDR3 can be traced to other DNA sequences in this sample. The V and J genes are TRBV5-4 and TRBJ1-2; D possibly corresponds to TRBD1 (5 bases). The receptor's source is a man between 18 and 29 years old in good health. Sequencing input: naive CD4+ T cells sorted from blood. Subset here: CD45RA+ positively selected. The CDR3 region is CASSLEGLGYTF. The DNA of the CDR3 is TGTGCCAGCAGCTTGGAGGGGCTTGGCTACACCTTC.